The T cell receptor beta chain under discussion was sequenced for a study of cytomegalovirus exposure and HLA in healthy donors. While the first cohort had 600 to 800 subjects, the donors belonged to the separate validation cohort of roughly 120 subjects. Overall study findings and caveats: CMV antigen specificity was confirmed in vitro for a few CMV-associated chains. Most TCR sequences were rare, but some public TCRs occurred in many donors.

TCRdb keeps only in-frame clones here, not all; method: immunoSEQ multiplex PCR. The data hold 60,000 or so clones, with about 95% observed a single time. J was trimmed by 3 bases and V by 3 bases; bases with no gene match: 1. The germline CDR1 and CDR2 sequences are GTSNPN and SVGIG (reference sequence). The CDR3 is 12 amino acids. Turning to this clone: What it binds is unknown.

The chain has TRBV30 and TRBJ2-7; 8 nucleotides match TRBD2. Material for sequencing was PBMCs. The sequence came from a young man in good health and CMV-seronegative. CDR3 coding DNA: TGTGCCTGGAGCGGGGGGGACTACGAGCAGTACTTC. It encodes CAWSGGDYEQYF.